This T cell receptor beta chain emerged from a study of blood T cell repertoires in COVID-19. Study in general: Both acute and convalescent COVID-19 samples were obtained from the United States, Italy and Spain. T cells, B-cell-depleted T cells, or PBMCs provided the cDNA or gDNA that served as material.

In the source study's methods: By means of reference gene primer amplification, nucleated cell counts were estimated. Assay used: immunoSEQ multiplex PCR; TCRdb lists only in-frame clones, some missing. D and trimming come from the DNA, and the V and J calls and clone size come from that table. The sample lists more than 150,000 clones; around 87% were seen once. This CDR3 spans 14 amino acids. Germline assignment: CDR1 MNHEY and CDR2 SVGAGI. V gave up 6 bases and J gave up 6 bases, with 15 bases separating them. The sequence was collected from a man in his forties or fifties with active or convalescent COVID-19. Sequencing was done on a sample of peripheral blood. The chain recombines TRBV6-5 with TRBJ1-5, with a possible D match to TRBD1 (5 bases). CDR3 in DNA: TGTGCCAGCAGCCCCAACGGGGGGACTCAGCCCCAGCATTTT. It codes for CASSPNGGTQPQHF.